The rows below give T cell receptor beta chains drawn from one sample of a study of blood T cells in healthy people across ages. In TCRdb, the 5' RACE reads were re-called with MiXCR into one record per CDR3 protein. The sample contains under 2,000,000 distinct CDR3 sequences, around half of which appear only once. Input material: blood. Receptors originate from a woman in her forties in good health. Both conserved end residues are part of each CDR3. Fields, in order: clone size, J gene, D gene, V gene, CDR3 DNA, CDR3 protein. D genes are given only for firm matches. Only some rows state a clone size, as once, few, many or a class for expanded clones.

>.|TRBJ1-4|TRBD1|TRBV11-2
TGTGCCAGCAGCTTCCTCGACAGGGACAGAAATGAAAAACTGTTTTTT
CASSFLDRDRNEKLFF
>.|TRBJ2-7|TRBD1|TRBV6-5
TGTGCCAGCAGACGACAGGGGATGGCCGAGCAGTACTTC
CASRRQGMAEQYF
>few|TRBJ2-1|TRBD2|TRBV9
TGTGCCAGCAGCATGCTAGCGGGGTCTCGTAATGAGCAGTTCTTC
CASSMLAGSRNEQFF
>few|TRBJ2-5|.|TRBV24-1
TGTGCCACCGGAAGCTTAGCATCGGGGACCCAGTACTTC
CATGSLASGTQYF
>few|TRBJ2-1|TRBD2|TRBV4-2
TGTGCCAGCAGCCAAGATCGGGCGGGGGACAATGAGCAGTTCTTC
CASSQDRAGDNEQFF
>few|TRBJ2-7|TRBD2|TRBV7-9
TGTGCCAGCAGCTCCGGGACTAGATTCCTCGAGCAGTACTTC
CASSSGTRFLEQYF
>.|TRBJ1-2|.|TRBV20-1
TGCAGTGCTAGAAAACCCGACAGGCCAAATGGCTACACCTTC
CSARKPDRPNGYTF
>.|TRBJ2-7|.|TRBV20-1
TGCAGTGCTAGCACTTGGACCTACAATGAGCAGTACTTC
CSASTWTYNEQYF
>few|TRBJ1-3|.|TRBV7-8
TGTGCCAGCAGCTTAGCAGGGTCTGGAAACACCATATATTTT
CASSLAGSGNTIYF
>.|TRBJ1-1|.|TRBV20-1
TGCAGTGCTAGAGATCACAGGGACACTGAAGCTTTCTTT
CSARDHRDTEAFF
>few|TRBJ2-5|.|TRBV28
TGTGCCAGCAGCCTTCGAACCCCTAAGACCCAGTACTTC
CASSLRTPKTQYF
>.|TRBJ1-2|.|TRBV28
TGTGCCAGCAGAAGCAGTCCGGGCTATAGCTACACCTTC
CASRSSPGYSYTF
>.|TRBJ2-5|.|TRBV10-3
TGTGCCATCAGTGAGGCAGGGGCATTCGAGACCCAGTACTTC
CAISEAGAFETQYF
>.|TRBJ1-5|TRBD1|TRBV6-2/TRBV6-3
TGTGCCAGCAGGATGACAGGGTCAAATCAGCCCCAGCATTTT
CASRMTGSNQPQHF
>.|TRBJ1-2|TRBD1|TRBV7-2
TGTACCAGCAGCGGCGGGACAGGGACCCTCTATGGCTACACCTTC
CTSSGGTGTLYGYTF
>.|TRBJ2-1|.|TRBV12-5
TGTGCTAGTGGTTTAGCAGGGATGGGCAATGAGCAGTTCTTC
CASGLAGMGNEQFF
>once|TRBJ1-2|.|TRBV5-4
TGTGCCAGCACGGGGGACACGCTTAACTATGGCTACACCTTC
CASTGDTLNYGYTF
>.|TRBJ2-2|.|TRBV5-1
TGCGCCAGCAGCCCGTCAGAATCCGGGGAGCTGTTTTTT
CASSPSESGELFF
>.|TRBJ2-1|TRBD2|TRBV7-3
TGTGCCAGCAGCTTAACAGGACTAGCGGCTTACAATGAGCAGTTCTTC
CASSLTGLAAYNEQFF
>few|TRBJ2-6|TRBD1|TRBV7-6
TGTGCCAGCAGCTTAGCGGGACAGCTTCACGTCTCTGGGGCCAACGTCCTGACTTTC
CASSLAGQLHVSGANVLTF
>.|TRBJ2-5|.|TRBV9
TGTGCCAGCAGCGCTCGGTCGCGGCGGGAGACCCAGTACTTC
CASSARSRRETQYF
>.|TRBJ1-1|.|TRBV10-3
TGTGCCATCAGCCCGACAACAGGGAGGGACACTGAAGCTTTCTTT
CAISPTTGRDTEAFF
>few|TRBJ2-1|.|TRBV20-1
TGCAGTGCTAGAGCCTTGGGCGGAAGCTCCTACAATGAGCAGTTCTTC
CSARALGGSSYNEQFF
>.|TRBJ1-2|.|TRBV28
TGTGCCAGCAGTGCCGGACACACGGGGAACTATGGCTACACCTTC
CASSAGHTGNYGYTF
>.|TRBJ2-5|.|TRBV11-1
TGTGCCAGCAGCCTACCAAGACTCGCTCCAGAGACCCAAGAGACCCAGTACTTC
CASSLPRLAPETQETQYF
>.|TRBJ2-7|TRBD1|TRBV27
TGTGCCAGCAGCCTACAGGGGGGATCGCTTTGGTACTTC
CASSLQGGSLWYF
>.|TRBJ2-1|.|TRBV29-1
TGCAGCGTTAATAGCGGTGTTTTTTACAATGAGCAGTTCTTC
CSVNSGVFYNEQFF
>.|TRBJ2-7|.|TRBV10-3
TGTGCCACCAGAGCGGAAAGCTCCTACGAGCAGTACTTC
CATRAESSYEQYF
>.|TRBJ1-5|.|TRBV15
TGTGCCACCAGCGGCAACAATCAGCCCCAGCATTTT
CATSGNNQPQHF
>.|TRBJ2-3|TRBD2|TRBV27
TGTGCCAGCAGGCCTCAACTAGCGGGGAGCACAGATACGCAGTATTTT
CASRPQLAGSTDTQYF
>.|TRBJ1-2|.|TRBV20-1
TGCAGTGCTAGAGATGGCACAGGGAACTATGGCTACACCTTC
CSARDGTGNYGYTF
>few|TRBJ2-5|.|TRBV21-1
TGTGCCAGCAGCAAAGTACCGGGGGGTCAAGAGACCCAGTACTTC
CASSKVPGGQETQYF
>.|TRBJ2-1|TRBD1|TRBV10-1
TGCGCCAGTCCCCGCTTCCTCCTGGACAGGGTAGCCGATGAGCAGTTCTTC
CASPRFLLDRVADEQFF
>.|TRBJ1-6|.|TRBV4-1
TGCGCCAGCAGCCGGGGACCTACTCTAAATTCACCCCTCCACTTT
CASSRGPTLNSPLHF
>few|TRBJ2-7|TRBD1|TRBV6-2/TRBV6-3
TGTGCCAGCAGCCTCCGGGACAGATTCTACGAGCAGTACTTC
CASSLRDRFYEQYF
>once|TRBJ2-5|TRBD2|TRBV5-1
TGCGCCAGCAGCTTAAAGCGGGGGCTCCAAGAGACCCAGTACTTC
CASSLKRGLQETQYF
>.|TRBJ2-7|.|TRBV4-1
TGCGCCAGCAGCCGAGGGACAACTCCCTACGAGCAGTACTTC
CASSRGTTPYEQYF
>.|TRBJ2-3|.|TRBV5-1
TGCGCCAGCAGCTTGGGCAGAGGCGTCCCAGATACGCAGTATTTT
CASSLGRGVPDTQYF
>few|TRBJ1-2|TRBD1|TRBV27
TGTGCCAGCAGTCCGGACAGGGAAGTCTATGGCTACACCTTC
CASSPDREVYGYTF
>few|TRBJ2-5|.|TRBV7-9
TGTGCCAGCAGCTCCGACTTGGAGCAGTACTTC
CASSSDLEQYF
>few|TRBJ2-5|.|TRBV27
TGTGCCAGCAGTCCCAACGGGGGCATCCCTAGTGAGACCCAGTACTTC
CASSPNGGIPSETQYF
>.|TRBJ2-1|.|TRBV12-3/TRBV12-4
TGTGCCAGCAGTGTAGGAGTATACAATGAGCAGTTCTTC
CASSVGVYNEQFF
>.|TRBJ1-2|.|TRBV5-5
TGTGCCAGCAGCTTGTCGGTGGTATATGGCTACACCTTC
CASSLSVVYGYTF
>.|TRBJ1-6|TRBD1|TRBV20-1
TGCAGTGCTAGAATGCCCGGACAGGTTCGTTCACCCCTCCACTTT
CSARMPGQVRSPLHF
>.|TRBJ2-1|.|TRBV7-2
TGTGCCAGCAGCTTAGTTGGGCGAAAAGAGCAGTTCTTC
CASSLVGRKEQFF
>.|TRBJ1-1|TRBD1|TRBV12-3/TRBV12-4
TGTGCCAGCCTCCCGCACGACAGGGGGCTCACTGAAGCTTTCTTT
CASLPHDRGLTEAFF
>.|TRBJ2-5|.|TRBV3-1
TGTGCCAGCAGCCAAGCGGGGCGTGGGAAGACCCAGTACTTC
CASSQAGRGKTQYF
>few|TRBJ1-6|.|TRBV15
TGTGCCACCAGCAGAGATCCACAGAATTCACCCCTCCACTTT
CATSRDPQNSPLHF
>few|TRBJ2-7|.|TRBV7-9
TGTGCCAGCAGCTTAGCGCGGGATTCCTACGAGCAGTACTTC
CASSLARDSYEQYF
>few|TRBJ2-5|.|TRBV29-1
TGCAGCGTTGAAGATCCCAGATCCCAAGAGACCCAGTACTTC
CSVEDPRSQETQYF
>.|TRBJ2-3|TRBD2|TRBV11-2
TGTGCCAGCTACGAAGTGGGGGGGGCAGATACGCAGTATTTT
CASYEVGGADTQYF